These 24 T cell receptor beta chains came from one sample sequenced in a study of T-cell memory formation after mild COVID-19. TCRdb called the 5' RACE reads again in MiXCR, with one record for every CDR3 protein. In the table there are 450,000 or so distinct CDR3 sequences, 20% to 25% of which are singletons. The sequenced material came from PBMCs or a T cell subset sorted from them (not recorded which). Receptor source: an adult woman who had mild COVID-19 (a few samples of this study predate the infection). Cell type and time point are not known.

This chain links TRBV30 with TRBJ1-1; possible D gene TRBD1, 5 bases. This CDR3 is 14 amino acids long. Trimming cost V 3 bases and J 1 base, with 12 bases left between them. Germline CDR1 and CDR2: GTSNPN and SVGIG (reference sequence). The CDR3 nucleotides are TGTGCCTGGAGGCTGCGGGGGACGAACACTGAAGCTTTCTTT. Translating gives CAWRLRGTNTEAFF.

The chain's CDR3 is CASSPPWADNEQFF. The CDR3 DNA is TGTGCCAGCAGCCCCCCCTGGGCAGACAATGAGCAGTTCTTC. The gene calls are TRBV7-9 and TRBJ2-1, with D uncertain. The germline V gene encodes CDR1 SEHNR and CDR2 FQNEAQ (reference sequence). With 5 bases removed from V and 5 bases from J, the gap between germline ends came to 13 bases. This CDR3 is built from 14 residues.

This chain joins TRBV5-1 and TRBJ2-3; D might be TRBD1 or TRBD2, each matching 5 bases. Germline CDR1 SGHRS, CDR2 YFSETQ. The CDR3 runs 15 residues. V dropped 8 bases and J dropped 5 bases, with 21 bases sitting between them. Here the CDR3 reads CASLRREWGGDTQYF. CDR3 sequence (DNA): TGCGCCAGTCTGCGACGGGAATGGGGCGGAGATACGCAGTATTTT. The full variable domain, rest sourced from reference TRBV5-1 and TRBJ2-3, is KAGVTQTPRYLIKTRGQQVTLSCSPISGHRSVSWYQQTPGQGLQFLFEYFSETQRNKGNFPGRFSGRQFSNSRSEMNVSTLELGDSALYLCASLRREWGGDTQYFGPGTRLTVL.

This chain connects TRBV29-1 to TRBJ2-3, with D uncertain. Germline-derived CDR1 and CDR2 are SQVTM and ANQGSEA. This CDR3 region has 13 residues. Trimming removed 2 bases at V and 2 bases at J, with 8 bases between. CDR3 sequence (DNA): TGCAGCGTTGAACGGATGGCCACAGATACGCAGTATTTT. Protein sequence: CSVERMATDTQYF.

The chain recombines TRBV7-8 with TRBJ1-4, with 7 nucleotides matching TRBD1. The CDR3 spans 19 residues. J lost 0 bases, V lost 5 bases, and 15 bases had no gene match. Per germline, CDR1 SGHVS and CDR2 FQNEAQ. The CDR3 DNA is TGTGCCAGCAGCCTAACCCCCGGACAGGAGGGGCCAACTAATGAAAAACTGTTTTTT. This encodes CASSLTPGQEGPTNEKLFF.

The chain recombines TRBV5-1 with TRBJ2-3; no firm D call. The CDR3 is 15 residues long. V was shortened by 5 bases and J by 2 bases, with 15 bases between the two germline ends. Germline loops: CDR1 SGHRS, CDR2 YFSETQ. The CDR3 sequence: CASSLGRIFTDTQYF. CDR3 nucleotide sequence: TGCGCCAGCAGTCTTGGACGGATTTTCACAGATACGCAGTATTTT.

This clonotype was counted a few times. The chain uses TRBV12-3 or TRBV12-4 and TRBJ1-1; a possible D gene is TRBD1 (5 bases). Trimming stripped 5 bases from V and 7 bases from J, with 11 bases between. The CDR3 has 12 residues. The CDR3: CASSPWGGEAFF. CDR3 sequence (DNA): TGTGCCAGCAGTCCGTGGGGGGGTGAAGCTTTCTTT.

The chain has TRBV18 and TRBJ1-1, with D hard to call. This CDR3 is built from 15 residues. V lost 0 bases, J lost 2 bases, and 10 bases lay in between. Germline V lookup: CDR1 KGHSH, CDR2 LQKENI. The CDR3 sequence: CASSPPGTNNTEAFF. The CDR3 region has the DNA TGTGCCAGCTCACCACCAGGTACAAATAACACTGAAGCTTTCTTT.

The V call is TRBV4-1, the J call TRBJ2-7, with D uncertain. V dropped 0 bases and J dropped 2 bases, with 8 bases sitting between them. The CDR3 consists of 14 residues. CDR1 is MGHRA and CDR2 is YSYEKL in the germline V gene. The CDR3 spells CASSQDRGTYEQYF. In nucleotides, the CDR3 is TGCGCCAGCAGCCAAGATAGAGGTACCTACGAGCAGTACTTC.

This clonotype was observed a handful of times. The CDR3 protein is CASSLEPGQASYEQYF. The CDR3 bases are TGCGCCAGCAGCTTGGAACCGGGACAGGCCTCCTACGAGCAGTACTTC. The V and J genes are TRBV5-1 and TRBJ2-7, with 8 bases that match TRBD1. This CDR3 has 16 residues. V lost 0 bases and J lost 0; bases outside the gene matches: 5. The V gene's germline CDR1 is SGHRS and CDR2 YFSETQ.

This sequence joins TRBV7-2 and TRBJ1-2; the D is unclear. This CDR3 has 14 residues. Germline V gene sequence: CDR1 SGHTA, CDR2 FQGNSA. V lost 0 bases and J lost 7, with 12 bases in between. This chain's CDR3 is CASSLATALGGYTF. The CDR3 DNA reads TGTGCCAGCAGCTTAGCCACAGCATTAGGTGGCTACACCTTC.

The chain is built from TRBV15 and TRBJ2-3, with 14 nucleotides matching TRBD2. CDR1 LNHNV and CDR2 YYDKDF come from the germline V gene (reference sequence). This CDR3 is 16 amino acids long. Germline trimming cut 5 bases from V and 5 bases from J; bases unmatched to any gene: 6. The CDR3 bases are TGTGCCACCAGCCCGGGACTAGCGGGAGCAGGAGATACGCAGTATTTT. Amino acids: CATSPGLAGAGDTQYF.

This clonotype was recorded a few times. The chain joins TRBV20-1 to TRBJ2-1; possibly TRBD1 for D (6 bases). CDR3 length equals 16 residues. The germline CDR1 and CDR2 sequences are DFQATT and SNEGSKA (reference sequence). V gave up 2 bases and J gave up 4 bases, with 18 bases separating them. The CDR3 DNA sequence: TGCAGTGCTAGATCTCCCGGGACAACAAGATACAATGAGCAGTTCTTC. Its protein is CSARSPGTTRYNEQFF.

V and J are TRBV29-1 and TRBJ2-3; D is possibly TRBD1 (5 bases). Per the germline V gene, CDR1 is SQVTM and CDR2 is ANQGSEA. The CDR3 runs 15 residues. Trimming took 6 bases from V and 0 from J, leaving 16 bases between them. CDR3 nucleotide sequence: TGCAGCGTCTCATCCGACAGACCTAGCACAGATACGCAGTATTTT. It codes for CSVSSDRPSTDTQYF.

This clonotype was counted only a few times. The chain has TRBV6-5 and TRBJ2-1; weak D call: TRBD2 (5 bases). V dropped 4 bases and J dropped 9 bases, with 19 bases sitting between them. Germline-derived CDR1 and CDR2 are MNHEY and SVGAGI. This CDR3 contains 15 residues. CDR3 nucleotide sequence: TGTGCCAGCAGTTCGTCCGAGGGTCTGGTGGGTGAGCAGTTCTTC. As protein: CASSSSEGLVGEQFF.

The V call is TRBV11-2, the J call TRBJ1-6; D call uncertain. V shed 3 bases and J shed 5 bases, with 8 bases lying between them. Germline loops: CDR1 SGHAT, CDR2 FQNNGV. This CDR3 is built from 14 residues. CDR3 DNA: TGTGCCAGCAGCTTTTTAACGGATAATTCACCCCTCCACTTT. It specifies CASSFLTDNSPLHF.

This sequence joins TRBV12-3 or TRBV12-4 and TRBJ2-5; D perhaps matches TRBD1 (5 bases). Trimming took off 4 bases at V and 5 bases at J, with 14 bases between the two ends. CDR3 length: 14 amino acids. CDR3 in DNA: TGTGCCAGCAGTTGGGGCAGGATGGGGGAGACCCAGTACTTC. Amino acids: CASSWGRMGETQYF.

This chain connects TRBV20-1 to TRBJ1-1, with a tentative D call TRBD1 (5 bases). The CDR3 is 16 amino acids. V was trimmed by 1 base and J by 1 base, leaving 16 bases between them. Germline values: CDR1 DFQATT, CDR2 SNEGSKA (reference sequence). The CDR3 is CSARVPKRGGNTEAFF. In DNA form, the CDR3 reads TGCAGTGCTAGAGTCCCTAAAAGGGGAGGGAACACTGAAGCTTTCTTT.

CDR3 sequence: CASRGDRLSSRDIQYF. The CDR3 nucleotides read TGTGCCAGCAGGGGGGACCGTTTGTCTAGCCGGGACATTCAGTACTTC. V is TRBV12-3 or TRBV12-4 and J is TRBJ2-4; D might be TRBD1 or TRBD2, each matching 5 bases. The V gene lost 6 bases and the J gene lost 8 bases, with 23 bases spanning the gap. The CDR3 loop spans 16 amino acids.

The genes are TRBV24-1 and TRBJ2-1; either TRBD1 or TRBD2 may fit D (5 bases each). V lost 5 bases, J lost 10 bases, and 14 bases lay in between. The CDR3 runs to 13 residues. Germline CDR1 and CDR2: KGHDR and SFDVKD. The CDR3 DNA is TGTGCCACCAGTGTAAAGGGACGGGGCGAGCAGTTCTTC. It encodes CATSVKGRGEQFF.

This clonotype was seen a handful of times. The chain has TRBV27 and TRBJ2-4, with 8 bases matching TRBD1. Trimming at V came to 3 bases and at J to 9 bases, leaving 7 bases not matched to a gene. Germline V gene data show CDR1 as MNHEY and CDR2 as SMNVEV (reference sequence). The CDR3 runs 14 residues. This chain's CDR3 is CASSFGQGLSIQYF. The CDR3 DNA follows: TGTGCCAGCAGTTTTGGACAGGGTTTGAGCATTCAGTACTTC.

This clonotype turned up a few times. V is TRBV7-9 and J is TRBJ2-1, with 11 bases matching TRBD2. After removal of 5 bases from V and 7 bases from J, the junction contained 7 bases not matched to a gene. Per the germline V gene, CDR1 is SEHNR and CDR2 is FQNEAQ (reference sequence). The CDR3 is 15 amino acids. DNA of the CDR3: TGTGCCAGCAGCGTACGACTAGCGGGGAGGAATGAGCAGTTCTTC. It yields the protein CASSVRLAGRNEQFF.

This chain connects TRBV27 to TRBJ1-2; a weak D match, TRBD1 (6 bases). The CDR3 extends over 15 amino acids. Trimming pared 3 bases from V and 4 bases from J, leaving 15 bases between. Germline assignment: CDR1 MNHEY and CDR2 SMNVEV (reference sequence). The CDR3 coding sequence is TGTGCCAGCAGTTTCCTAACTTCGGACAGCTATGGCTACACCTTC. As protein: CASSFLTSDSYGYTF.

This sequence joins TRBV6-5 and TRBJ2-1; 8 positions agree with TRBD2. The CDR3 sequence is 16 residues long. J lost 4 bases, V lost 3 bases, and 8 bases had no gene match. Per the germline V gene, CDR1 is MNHEY and CDR2 is SVGAGI. The CDR3: CASSYSRSGRYNEQFF. In nucleotides, the CDR3 is TGTGCCAGCAGTTATAGTAGGAGCGGGAGATACAATGAGCAGTTCTTC.